A selection of T cell receptor beta chains follows, all from one sample in a study of pediatric ulcerative colitis. The table came from immunoSEQ multiplex PCR; TCRdb's copy has only in-frame clones and leaves some out. The sample lists 55,000 to 80,000 clones; over 70% were seen once. The source material was blood. The receptors shown here come from a boy between 10 and 17 years old with moderate ulcerative colitis. The CDR3 runs from the conserved cysteine through the conserved F or W.

>TRBJ2-2|TRBV25-1
CATRQGANTGELFF
>TRBJ1-2|TRBV4-2
CASSQDPGANYGYTF
>TRBJ1-1|TRBV15
CATSRADTNTEAFF
>TRBJ2-5|TRBV4-3
CASSQIAGAETETQYF
>TRBJ2-5|TRBV30
CASTTGDLRETQYF
>TRBJ1-1|TRBV9
CASSPQGARHTEAFF
>TRBJ1-5|TRBV28
CASSSGGGGNQPQHF
>TRBJ2-1|TRBV13
CASSPRSGEGTYNEQFF
>TRBJ2-4|TRBV6-1
CASSEAGFRGTKNIQYF
>TRBJ2-1|TRBV6-1
CASSEAPLNLWNEQFF
>TRBJ2-5|TRBV20-1
CSARDLETQYF
>TRBJ1-3|TRBV5-1
CASSLASLGGNTIYF
>TRBJ2-2|TRBV10-2
CASSDGQGLNTGELFF
>TRBJ1-5|TRBV4-1
CASSPSMGPSNQPQHF
>TRBJ1-4|TRBV18
CATSGGTNEKLFF
>TRBJ2-7|TRBV20-1
CSATGDYEQYF
>TRBJ2-2|TRBV4-1
CASGRDRVHTGELFF
>TRBJ1-1|TRBV29-1
CSVAGPAFF
>TRBJ2-7|TRBV15
CATSRVGSYEQYF
>TRBJ2-1|TRBV11-2
CASSFSSGEQFF
>TRBJ2-1|TRBV7-3
CASSLTLTGNEQFF
>TRBJ1-1|TRBV7-2
CASSLERGAGTEAFF
>TRBJ2-2|TRBV4-3
CASSQDPVGAANTGELFF
>TRBJ1-2|TRBV2
CASSRTVYGYTF
>TRBJ1-6|TRBV27
CARSTAGRENSPLHF
>TRBJ2-7|TRBV15
CATSREGYEQYF